This TCR beta chain was found in a study of control samples from healthy donors and cancer patients. This table comes from immunoSEQ multiplex PCR, and its TCRdb copy is limited to in-frame clones, with some not included. This sample has about 160,000 clones, with 93% found just once. The sequence was obtained from a young man in good health. The sequencing sample was made of blood.

The CDR3 DNA reads as TGTGCCAGCAGCTCCAGGAGAGGGTTTGGACAGCCCCAGCATTTT. Translated: CASSSRRGFGQPQHF. The rearrangement links TRBV7-2 to TRBJ1-5; D gene unclear. The length of the CDR3 is 15 residues. The V end was cut by 4 bases, the J end by 7 bases, with 17 bases between. Germline V gene data show CDR1 as SGHTA and CDR2 as FQGNSA.